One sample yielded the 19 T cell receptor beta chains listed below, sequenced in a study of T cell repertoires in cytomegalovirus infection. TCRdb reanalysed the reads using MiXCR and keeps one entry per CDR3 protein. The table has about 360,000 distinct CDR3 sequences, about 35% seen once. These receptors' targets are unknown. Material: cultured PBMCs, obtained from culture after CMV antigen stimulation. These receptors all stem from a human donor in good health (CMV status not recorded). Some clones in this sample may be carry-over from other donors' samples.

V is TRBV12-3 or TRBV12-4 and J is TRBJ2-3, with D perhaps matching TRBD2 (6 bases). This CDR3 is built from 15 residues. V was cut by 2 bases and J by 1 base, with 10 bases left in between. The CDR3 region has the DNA TGTGCCAGCAGTTTAATCGGGAGAGGCACAGATACGCAGTATTTT. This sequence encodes CASSLIGRGTDTQYF.

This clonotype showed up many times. CDR3 nucleotides: TGTGCCAGCAGGGCAAACCTTGGGCAGTACAATTCACCCCTCCACTTT. Translation: CASRANLGQYNSPLHF. This chain links TRBV7-9 with TRBJ1-6; D not certain. Germline-derived CDR1 and CDR2 are SEHNR and FQNEAQ (reference sequence). CDR3 length equals 16 residues. The V and J ends lost 6 bases and 7 bases respectively, with 19 bases between them.

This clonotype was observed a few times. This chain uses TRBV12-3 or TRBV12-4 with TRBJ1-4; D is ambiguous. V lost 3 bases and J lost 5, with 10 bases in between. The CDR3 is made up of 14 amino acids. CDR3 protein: CASSLNMGNEKLFF. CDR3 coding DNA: TGTGCCAGCAGTTTGAACATGGGAAATGAAAAACTGTTTTTT.

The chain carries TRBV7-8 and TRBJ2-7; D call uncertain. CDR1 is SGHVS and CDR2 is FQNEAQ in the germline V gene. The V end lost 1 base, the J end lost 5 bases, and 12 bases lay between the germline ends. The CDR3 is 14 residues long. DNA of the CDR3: TGTGCCAGCAGCTTAGAGTCCCTGACAAACGAGCAGTACTTC. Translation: CASSLESLTNEQYF.

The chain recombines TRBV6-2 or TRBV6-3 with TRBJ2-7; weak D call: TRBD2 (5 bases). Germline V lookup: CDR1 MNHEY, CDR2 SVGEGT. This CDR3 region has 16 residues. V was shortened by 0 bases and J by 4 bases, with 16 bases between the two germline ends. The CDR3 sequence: CASSYSSWTGSYEQYV. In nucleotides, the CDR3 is TGTGCCAGCAGTTACTCCTCCTGGACGGGAAGTTACGAGCAGTACGTC.

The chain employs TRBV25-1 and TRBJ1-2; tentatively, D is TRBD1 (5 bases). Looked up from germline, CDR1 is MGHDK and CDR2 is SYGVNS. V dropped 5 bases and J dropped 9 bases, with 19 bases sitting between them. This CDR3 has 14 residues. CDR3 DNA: TGTGCCAGCAGTTTACCGGGACCTTCCCTAAGCTACACCTTC. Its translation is CASSLPGPSLSYTF.

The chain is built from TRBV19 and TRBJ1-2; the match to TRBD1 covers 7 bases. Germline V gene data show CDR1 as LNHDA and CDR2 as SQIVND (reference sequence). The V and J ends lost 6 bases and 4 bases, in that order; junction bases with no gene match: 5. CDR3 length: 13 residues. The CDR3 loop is CASSRDRLYGYTF. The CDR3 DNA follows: TGTGCCAGTAGCCGGGACAGACTCTATGGCTACACCTTC.

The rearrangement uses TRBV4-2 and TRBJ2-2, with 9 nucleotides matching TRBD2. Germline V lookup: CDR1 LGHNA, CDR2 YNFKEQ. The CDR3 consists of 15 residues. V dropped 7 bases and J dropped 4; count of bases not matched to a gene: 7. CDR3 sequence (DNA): TGTGCCAGCAACCCTAGCGGGGTGGGCACCGGGGAGCTGTTTTTT. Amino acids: CASNPSGVGTGELFF.

The CDR3 DNA follows: TGTGCCAGCAGCTTAGTGGCAGGTGGTGGATACGAGCAGTACGTC. The encoded protein is CASSLVAGGGYEQYV. This sequence joins TRBV7-2 and TRBJ2-7; no reliable D call. CDR3 size: 15 residues. V gave up 1 base and J gave up 4 bases, with 14 bases separating them. The V gene's germline CDR1 is SGHTA and CDR2 FQGNSA.

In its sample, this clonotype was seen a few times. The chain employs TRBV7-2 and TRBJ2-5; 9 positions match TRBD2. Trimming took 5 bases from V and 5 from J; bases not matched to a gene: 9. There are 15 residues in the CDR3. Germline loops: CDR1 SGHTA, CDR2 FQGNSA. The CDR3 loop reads CASSPGTSRGETQYF. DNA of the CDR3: TGTGCCAGCAGCCCTGGGACTAGCCGGGGGGAGACCCAGTACTTC.

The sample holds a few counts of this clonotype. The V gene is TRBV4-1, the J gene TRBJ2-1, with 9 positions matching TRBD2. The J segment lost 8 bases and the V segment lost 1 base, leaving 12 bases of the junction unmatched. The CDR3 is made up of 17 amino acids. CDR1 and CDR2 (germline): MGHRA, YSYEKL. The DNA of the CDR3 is TGCGCCAGCAGCCAAGTGGGACTAGCATTTGGATTCGATGAGCAGTTCTTC. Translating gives CASSQVGLAFGFDEQFF.

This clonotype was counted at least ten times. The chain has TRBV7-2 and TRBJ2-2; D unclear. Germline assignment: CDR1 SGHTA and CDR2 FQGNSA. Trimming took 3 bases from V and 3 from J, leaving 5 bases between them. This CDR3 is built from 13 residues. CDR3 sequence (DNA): TGTGCCAGCAGCTTTACTTACACCGGGGAGCTGTTTTTT. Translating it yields CASSFTYTGELFF.

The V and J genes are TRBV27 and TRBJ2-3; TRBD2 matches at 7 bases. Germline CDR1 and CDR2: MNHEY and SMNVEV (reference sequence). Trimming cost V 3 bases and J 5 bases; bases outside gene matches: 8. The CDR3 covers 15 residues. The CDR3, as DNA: TGTGCCAGCAGTTTTGAGGCGGGAGTGAGAGATACGCAGTATTTT. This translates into CASSFEAGVRDTQYF.

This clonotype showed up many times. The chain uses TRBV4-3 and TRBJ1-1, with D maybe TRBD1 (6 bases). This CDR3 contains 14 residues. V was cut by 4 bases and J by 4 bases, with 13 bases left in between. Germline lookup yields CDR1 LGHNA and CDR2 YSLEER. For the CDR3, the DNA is TGCGCCAGCAGCCTCCAGAGGACAGCCACTGAAGCTTTCTTT. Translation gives CASSLQRTATEAFF.

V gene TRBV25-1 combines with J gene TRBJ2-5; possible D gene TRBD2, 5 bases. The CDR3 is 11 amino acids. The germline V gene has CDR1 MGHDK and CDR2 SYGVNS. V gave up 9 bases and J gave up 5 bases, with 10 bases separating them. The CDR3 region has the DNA TGTGCCAGTCGGGGAGCGGAGACCCAGTACTTC. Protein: CASRGAETQYF.

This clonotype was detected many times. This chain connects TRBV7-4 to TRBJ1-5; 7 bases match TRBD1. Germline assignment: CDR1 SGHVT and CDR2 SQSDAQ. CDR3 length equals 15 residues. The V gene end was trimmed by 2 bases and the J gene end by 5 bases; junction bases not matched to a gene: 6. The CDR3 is CASSLSRQGYQPQHF. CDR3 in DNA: TGTGCCAGCAGCTTATCGAGACAGGGCTATCAGCCCCAGCATTTT.

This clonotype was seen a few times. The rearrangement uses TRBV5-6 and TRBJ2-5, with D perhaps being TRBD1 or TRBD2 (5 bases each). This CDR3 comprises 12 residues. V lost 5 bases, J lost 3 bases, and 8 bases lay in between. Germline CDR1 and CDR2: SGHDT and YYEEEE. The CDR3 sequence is CASSEGKETQYF. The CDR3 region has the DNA TGTGCCAGCAGTGAGGGGAAAGAGACCCAGTACTTC.

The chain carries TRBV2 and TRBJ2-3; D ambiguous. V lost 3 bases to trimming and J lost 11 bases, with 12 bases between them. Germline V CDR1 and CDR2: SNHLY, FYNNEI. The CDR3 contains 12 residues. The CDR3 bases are TGTGCCAGCAGTGACCGGGCCTCTGGGCAGTATTTT. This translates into CASSDRASGQYF.

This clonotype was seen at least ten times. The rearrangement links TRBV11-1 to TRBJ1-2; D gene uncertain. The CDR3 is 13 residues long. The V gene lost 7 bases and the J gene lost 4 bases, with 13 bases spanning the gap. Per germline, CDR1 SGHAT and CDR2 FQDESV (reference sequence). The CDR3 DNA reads TGTGCCAGCATGGGAACCGAGAGCTATGGCTACACCTTC. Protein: CASMGTESYGYTF. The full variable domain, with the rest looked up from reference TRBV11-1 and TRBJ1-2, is EAEVAQSPRYKITEKSQAVAFWCDPISGHATLYWYRQILGQGPELLVQFQDESVVDDSQLPKDRFSAERLKGVDSTLKIQPAELGDSAMYLCASMGTESYGYTFGSGTRLTVV.